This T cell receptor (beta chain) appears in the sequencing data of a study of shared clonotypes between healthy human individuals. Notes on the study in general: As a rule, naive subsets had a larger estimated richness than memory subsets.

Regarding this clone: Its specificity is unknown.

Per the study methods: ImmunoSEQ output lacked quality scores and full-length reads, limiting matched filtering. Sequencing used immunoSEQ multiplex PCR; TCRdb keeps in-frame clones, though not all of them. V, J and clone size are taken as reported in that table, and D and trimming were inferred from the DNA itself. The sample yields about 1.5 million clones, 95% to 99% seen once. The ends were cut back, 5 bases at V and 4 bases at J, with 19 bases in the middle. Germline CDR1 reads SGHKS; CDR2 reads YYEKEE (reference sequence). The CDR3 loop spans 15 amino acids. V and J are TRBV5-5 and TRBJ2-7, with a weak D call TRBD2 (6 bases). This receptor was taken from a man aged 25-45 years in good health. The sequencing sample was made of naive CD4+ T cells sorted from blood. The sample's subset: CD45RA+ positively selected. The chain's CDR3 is CASSTWSEGWYEQYF. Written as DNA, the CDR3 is TGTGCCAGCAGTACCTGGTCGGAGGGGTGGTACGAGCAGTACTTC.